Given below is one TCR beta chain in context. Its antigen remains unknown. Germline CDR1 PRHDT, CDR2 FYEKMQ (reference sequence). The CDR3 runs to 14 residues. V lost 7 bases, J lost 5 bases, and 17 bases lay in between. Primed by a sample-barcoded 5' primer and a J-beta primer mix, a second PCR proceeded for about 7 to 11 cycles. TCRdb re-called the 5' RACE reads through MiXCR, storing one row per CDR3 protein. The profile shows fewer than 2,000,000 distinct CDR3 sequences, about 35% of them singletons. The sample originates from a study of blood T cells in healthy people across ages. General study results and limits: Naive T cell percentage strongly correlated with TCR beta diversity. Diversity was estimated from one million T cells, and these estimates were considered underestimates. Both naive CD4+ cell counts and diversity were greater in long-lived donors than in aged donors.

The authors drew around 11 milliliters of peripheral blood from each donor. The J gene is TRBJ1-2, the V gene TRBV13; weak D call: TRBD1 (5 bases). This sequence was found in a woman aged 25 to 39 in good health. Specimen: blood. CDR3: CASTNTRERYGYTF. The CDR3 DNA follows: TGTGCCAGCACCAATACCAGGGAAAGGTATGGCTACACCTTC.